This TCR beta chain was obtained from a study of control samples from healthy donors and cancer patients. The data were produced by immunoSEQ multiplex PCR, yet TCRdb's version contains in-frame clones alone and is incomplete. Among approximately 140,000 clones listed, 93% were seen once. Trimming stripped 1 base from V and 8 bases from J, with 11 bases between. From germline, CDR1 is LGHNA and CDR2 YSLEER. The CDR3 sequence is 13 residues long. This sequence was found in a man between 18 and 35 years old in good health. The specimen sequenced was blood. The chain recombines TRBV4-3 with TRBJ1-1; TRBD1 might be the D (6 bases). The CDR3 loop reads CASSQVPDREAFF. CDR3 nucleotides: TGCGCCAGCAGCCAAGTCCCGGACAGAGAAGCTTTCTTT.